The 14 T cell receptor beta chains presented below share a single source sample, sequenced in a study of blood T cell repertoires in COVID-19. TCRdb's copy holds only in-frame clones and misses some; the assay was immunoSEQ multiplex PCR. The sample gives approximately 230,000 clones, around 80% of which show up once; over 12% is in the top ten. The sample consisted of PBMCs or T cells enriched from blood (not recorded which). These receptors originate from a middle-aged man who had recovered from COVID-19.

The J gene is TRBJ1-2, the V gene TRBV7-9; no firm D call. The V and J ends lost 5 bases and 8 bases respectively, with 6 bases between them. The CDR3 has 10 residues. Germline CDR1 SEHNR, CDR2 FQNEAQ (reference sequence). The chain's CDR3 is CASSPQGYTF. The CDR3 DNA reads as TGTGCCAGCAGCCCCCAGGGCTACACCTTC.

About this clone itself: The identical CDR3 is also encoded by other nucleotide sequences in the sample. The V call is TRBV19, the J call TRBJ2-7; tentatively, D is TRBD2 (7 bases). The V and J ends lost 9 bases and 4 bases respectively, with 19 bases between them. The germline CDR1 and CDR2 sequences are LNHDA and SQIVND (reference sequence). The CDR3 has 14 residues. CDR3 DNA sequence: TGTGCCAGCCGAAAAGGGCGGGGGCTGTACGAGCAGTACTTC. Translation gives CASRKGRGLYEQYF.

With respect to this clone: Within the sample, other DNA sequences also encode this same CDR3. This rearrangement joins TRBV28 to TRBJ1-3; no definite D call. V lost 3 bases to trimming and J lost 0 bases, with 6 bases between them. Germline assignment: CDR1 MDHEN and CDR2 SYDVKM. This CDR3 has 14 amino acids. In DNA form, the CDR3 reads TGTGCCAGCAGTTTCGTGTCCTCTGGAAACACCATATATTTT. Protein sequence: CASSFVSSGNTIYF.

The chain uses TRBV4-1 and TRBJ1-6; 7 bases fit TRBD1. Germline V gene lookup returns CDR1 MGHRA and CDR2 YSYEKL. The V segment lost 0 bases and the J segment 7 bases; nucleotides outside the gene matches: 6. The length of the CDR3 is 16 residues. CDR3 coding DNA: TGCGCCAGCAGCCAAGAGCGGGGACAGCTAAATTCACCCCTCCACTTT. Its protein is CASSQERGQLNSPLHF.

This chain connects TRBV6-5 to TRBJ1-2; a possible D gene is TRBD1 (6 bases). V was clipped by 0 bases and J by 8 bases, with 13 bases between them. CDR3 length: 14 amino acids. Germline loops: CDR1 MNHEY, CDR2 SVGAGI. CDR3 protein: CASSYSNGGEGYTF. The CDR3 bases are TGTGCCAGCAGTTACTCGAATGGGGGCGAGGGCTACACCTTC.

This chain joins TRBV5-5 and TRBJ1-1; D is possibly TRBD1 (5 bases). The germline gives CDR1 SGHKS, CDR2 YYEKEE (reference sequence). This CDR3 is 13 amino acids long. V was shortened by 1 base and J by 10 bases, with 14 bases between the two germline ends. The CDR3 here is CASSLNTRGSAFF. The CDR3 DNA sequence: TGTGCCAGCAGCTTGAACACCCGGGGGTCAGCTTTCTTT.

This chain connects TRBV28 to TRBJ2-3, with TRBD2 matching 11 bases. Germline loops: CDR1 MDHEN, CDR2 SYDVKM. The CDR3 covers 13 residues. V shed 10 bases and J 3 bases; nucleotides not matched to a gene: 3. The CDR3 loop reads CATVAGGTDTQYF. The CDR3 region has the DNA TGTGCCACCGTAGCGGGGGGGACAGATACGCAGTATTTT.

This clone was observed once. The rearrangement joins TRBV7-8 to TRBJ1-2; the D is unclear. The V end lost 1 base, the J end lost 6 bases, and 6 bases lay between the germline ends. This CDR3 has 12 amino acids. The germline CDR1 and CDR2 sequences are SGHVS and FQNEAQ. The CDR3 bases are TGTGCCAGCAGCTTAGGTTCAGATGGCTACACCTTC. Protein sequence: CASSLGSDGYTF.

This chain joins TRBV7-3 and TRBJ2-1, with 10 bases that match TRBD2. The V gene's germline CDR1 is SGHTA and CDR2 FQGTGA. The CDR3 covers 15 residues. Germline trimming cut 2 bases from V and 9 bases from J; bases unmatched to any gene: 7. DNA of the CDR3: TGTGCCAGCAGCTTAGGGCTAGCGGGAGCTTCTGAGCAGTTCTTC. Its protein is CASSLGLAGASEQFF.

The chain employs TRBV7-9 and TRBJ2-1; 7 bases fit TRBD2. The ends lost 4 bases at V and 8 bases at J; junction bases unmatched: 14. The CDR3 totals 16 residues. The germline V gene has CDR1 SEHNR and CDR2 FQNEAQ (reference sequence). The CDR3 DNA reads as TGTGCCAGCAGCTCGACTAGCAGGAACGCTCGGGATGAGCAGTTCTTC. Its protein is CASSSTSRNARDEQFF.

V gene TRBV5-1 combines with J gene TRBJ2-2; 8 bases fit TRBD2. Germline-derived CDR1 and CDR2 are SGHRS and YFSETQ. The CDR3 contains 14 residues. V dropped 4 bases and J dropped 4; count of bases not matched to a gene: 3. CDR3 loop: CASSLGGVTGELFF. The CDR3 DNA reads TGCGCCAGCAGCCTCGGGGGGGTCACCGGGGAGCTGTTTTTT.

The chain joins TRBV5-1 to TRBJ1-1; the match to TRBD1 covers 7 bases. The junction had 8 bases not matched to a gene; V was cut back by 4 bases and J by 5 bases. The CDR3 length is 14 residues. CDR1 and CDR2 from the germline V gene are SGHRS and YFSETQ. CDR3 nucleotides: TGCGCCAGCAGCGTACAGGGGTTACTGACTGAAGCTTTCTTT. It encodes CASSVQGLLTEAFF.

The rearrangement joins TRBV10-3 to TRBJ1-1, with 7 bases identical to TRBD1. Germline V gene lookup returns CDR1 ENHRY and CDR2 SYGVKD. J gave up 5 bases and V 2 bases, and 5 bases lay outside the gene matches. The CDR3 sequence is 14 residues long. The CDR3 loop is CAISEDRDRTEAFF. CDR3 DNA: TGTGCCATCAGTGAGGACAGGGATCGAACTGAAGCTTTCTTT.

The chain links TRBV18 to TRBJ1-5; a possible D gene is TRBD1 (5 bases). Between the trimmed V and J ends, which lost 2 bases and 7 bases, there was a span of 9 bases. Germline CDR1 reads KGHSH; CDR2 reads LQKENI. The CDR3 extends over 13 amino acids. This chain's CDR3 is CASSPMTEQPQHF. CDR3 nucleotide sequence: TGTGCCAGCTCACCAATGACAGAACAGCCCCAGCATTTT.